Listed below are T cell receptor beta chains from one sample, sequenced in a study of graft-versus-host responses after intestinal transplantation. Repertoires were generated with immunoSEQ multiplex PCR, while TCRdb's copy carries only in-frame clones and drops some. Here the sample spans about 40,000 clones, less than 95% being singletons. Sequences were derived from PBMCs, sampled approximately 310 days after intestinal transplant. Every receptor here comes from a human patient who received an intestinal transplant, so some T cells may come from the graft donor. Each CDR3 is given with its conserved first and last residue. The order of the fields is CDR3 protein, CDR3 DNA, D gene, CDR3 length, J gene, V gene, clone size. D genes are given only for firm matches. Size is stated for part of the rows, as once, few or many counts, or as a class when the clone is expanded.

CASSLLGQGDEKLFF,TGTGCCAGCAGCTTGCTGGGACAGGGTGATGAAAAACTGTTTTTT,TRBD1,15,TRBJ1-4,TRBV5-8,.
CASSYLTGLTNYGYTF,TGTGCCAGCAGTTATTTGACGGGCTTAACTAACTATGGCTACACCTTC,.,16,TRBJ1-2,TRBV6-5,.
CASSPDRDTDTQYF,TGTGCCAGCAGCCCCGACCGGGACACAGATACGCAGTATTTT,.,14,TRBJ2-3,TRBV7-3,.
CASSLQGYEGNEAFF,TGTGCCAGCAGTCTCCAAGGGTATGAGGGTAATGAAGCTTTCTTT,.,15,TRBJ1-1,TRBV6-6,.
CASSQLAGGGGELLF,TGTGCCAGCAGTCAACTAGCGGGAGGAGGCGGGGAGCTGCTTTTT,TRBD2,15,TRBJ2-2,TRBV6-1,.
CASSLGTAGDQPQHF,TGTGCCAGCAGCTTAGGGACGGCGGGGGATCAGCCCCAGCATTTT,.,15,TRBJ1-5,TRBV11-2,.
CASSPRPGGQETQYF,TGTGCCAGCAGCCCTAGGCCGGGGGGCCAAGAGACCCAGTACTTC,TRBD2,15,TRBJ2-5,TRBV7-2,.
CASSFGRGGTDTQYF,TGTGCCAGCAGTTTTGGGCGGGGGGGCACAGATACGCAGTATTTT,TRBD2,15,TRBJ2-3,TRBV6-6,.
CASRGSGDPSYEQYF,TGTGCCAGCCGTGGTAGCGGGGATCCTTCCTACGAGCAGTACTTC,TRBD2,15,TRBJ2-7,TRBV6-1,.
CASSYRHLDYEQYF,TGTGCCAGCAGTTACCGCCATCTAGACTACGAGCAGTACTTC,.,14,TRBJ2-7,TRBV6-5,.
CSVESGRASGELFF,TGCAGCGTTGAAAGCGGGAGGGCCTCCGGGGAGCTGTTTTTT,TRBD2,14,TRBJ2-2,TRBV29-1,.
CASSFEREYSDTQYF,TGTGCCAGCAGCTTTGAGCGGGAGTACTCAGATACGCAGTATTTT,TRBD2,15,TRBJ2-3,TRBV5-6,.
CASSEDRVSETQYF,TGCGCCAGCAGTGAGGACAGGGTGTCAGAGACCCAGTACTTC,TRBD1,14,TRBJ2-5,TRBV10-2,.
CASSLGSGRASEQFF,TGTGCCAGCAGCTTAGGTAGCGGGAGGGCAAGTGAGCAGTTCTTC,TRBD2,15,TRBJ2-1,TRBV7-9,few
CASSQDYTATNEKLFF,TGCGCCAGCAGCCAAGATTACACCGCAACTAATGAAAAACTGTTTTTT,.,16,TRBJ1-4,TRBV4-1,.
CASSTTGSYEQYF,TGTGCCAGCAGTACGACAGGTTCCTACGAGCAGTACTTC,.,13,TRBJ2-7,TRBV6-5,.
CASSQQWAKNIQYF,TGTGCCAGCAGTCAACAGTGGGCCAAAAACATTCAGTACTTC,.,14,TRBJ2-4,TRBV11-2,.
CASSRQGDTGELFF,TGTGCCAGCTCACGACAGGGGGACACCGGGGAGCTGTTTTTT,TRBD1,14,TRBJ2-2,TRBV18,.
CASSDPRGDTGELFF,TGTGCCAGCAGTGATCCCAGGGGGGACACCGGGGAGCTGTTTTTT,.,15,TRBJ2-2,TRBV25-1,.
CASSLSWFSYEQYF,TGTGCCAGCAGTTTGTCGTGGTTTTCCTACGAGCAGTACTTC,.,14,TRBJ2-7,TRBV28,once
CASSSMAGDEKLFF,TGTGCCAGCAGCTCGATGGCAGGGGATGAAAAACTGTTTTTT,.,14,TRBJ1-4,TRBV5-6,.
CASSRQTYSYEQYF,TGTGCCAGCAGCAGACAGACCTACTCCTACGAGCAGTACTTC,.,14,TRBJ2-7,TRBV6-1,once
CASSVSAGVNTEAFF,TGTGCCAGCAGCGTAAGTGCAGGGGTGAACACTGAAGCTTTCTTT,.,15,TRBJ1-1,TRBV9,.
CASSVEPRGQETQYF,TGTGCCAGCAGCGTGGAACCGAGGGGGCAAGAGACCCAGTACTTC,.,15,TRBJ2-5,TRBV9,.
CASSIGYNEQFF,TGTGCCAGTAGTATTGGGTACAATGAGCAGTTCTTC,.,12,TRBJ2-1,TRBV19,.